This is a list of T cell receptor beta chains from one sample in a study of blood T cell repertoires in COVID-19. Produced via immunoSEQ multiplex PCR; TCRdb's table is partial and in-frame only. The table records more than 300,000 clones, about 89% of them present only once. The sequenced sample was PBMCs or T cells enriched from blood (not recorded which). The receptors were gathered from a man aged 40-49 years in a cohort exposed to, infected with or recovered from COVID-19 (not recorded which). The conserved cysteine and the conserved F or W are not part of the CDR3 here.

j_call: TRBJ2-7; v_call: TRBV13; cdr3_aa: ASSLGQTGGYEQY
j_call: TRBJ1-2; v_call: TRBV2; cdr3_aa: ASSLQGDYGYT
j_call: TRBJ1-3; v_call: TRBV5-1; cdr3_aa: ASGLDRGSGNTIY
j_call: TRBJ2-5; v_call: TRBV24-1; cdr3_aa: ATSARDRGSGETQY
j_call: TRBJ1-2; v_call: TRBV10-2; cdr3_aa: ASRDDKGQGAVYGYT
j_call: TRBJ1-2; v_call: TRBV11-1; cdr3_aa: ASSLHRGAVGYT
j_call: TRBJ2-3; v_call: TRBV10-1; cdr3_aa: ASSDPSTGGHTQY
j_call: TRBJ2-3; v_call: TRBV29-1; cdr3_aa: SVQDSVFTDTQY
j_call: TRBJ2-1; v_call: TRBV6-5; cdr3_aa: ASAPAQGAYNEQF
j_call: TRBJ2-5; v_call: TRBV19; cdr3_aa: ASSISGAEPQETQY
j_call: TRBJ2-2; v_call: TRBV2; cdr3_aa: ASSAALAFTGELF
j_call: TRBJ1-6; v_call: TRBV18; cdr3_aa: ASSPTNRLDSPLH
j_call: TRBJ2-7; v_call: TRBV30; cdr3_aa: AWSSRVASGTYEQY
j_call: TRBJ2-5; v_call: TRBV6-1; cdr3_aa: ASSENTSGRQTQY
j_call: TRBJ2-3; v_call: TRBV7-9; cdr3_aa: ASSSSTDTQY
j_call: TRBJ2-1; v_call: TRBV28; cdr3_aa: ASKSSGSLRGEQF
j_call: TRBJ1-4; v_call: TRBV30; cdr3_aa: AWSGKETNEKLF
j_call: TRBJ2-3; v_call: TRBV7-2; cdr3_aa: ASSSGKNSGPRGDTQY
j_call: TRBJ2-7; v_call: TRBV18; cdr3_aa: ASSPPASGSTGQY
j_call: TRBJ2-1; v_call: TRBV24-1; cdr3_aa: ATSDYRTTSRNEQF
j_call: TRBJ1-5; v_call: TRBV19; cdr3_aa: ASSPSRTGKSPEPQH
j_call: TRBJ1-6; v_call: TRBV28; cdr3_aa: ASSFATGGSPLH
j_call: TRBJ1-6; v_call: TRBV19; cdr3_aa: ASSSRTEGYNSPLH
j_call: TRBJ1-2; v_call: TRBV3-1/TRBV3-2; cdr3_aa: ASSLGGYGYT
j_call: TRBJ2-7; v_call: TRBV18; cdr3_aa: ASSQETPLEQY
j_call: TRBJ2-5; v_call: TRBV5-1; cdr3_aa: ASSFDRDGETQY
j_call: TRBJ2-7; v_call: TRBV3-1/TRBV3-2; cdr3_aa: ASSLRDEQY
j_call: TRBJ2-7; v_call: TRBV7-9; cdr3_aa: ASSHRQGAPYEQY
j_call: TRBJ1-4; v_call: TRBV29-1; cdr3_aa: SVQGGDEKLF
j_call: TRBJ2-2; v_call: TRBV3-1/TRBV3-2; cdr3_aa: ASSQWAGDTGELF
j_call: TRBJ1-5; v_call: TRBV4-1; cdr3_aa: ASSQDPRKVVDSNQPQH
j_call: TRBJ2-1; v_call: TRBV6-5; cdr3_aa: ASSYSGEPTMNGQF
j_call: TRBJ1-1; v_call: TRBV3-1/TRBV3-2; cdr3_aa: ASSADRAGDTEAF
j_call: TRBJ1-3; v_call: TRBV2; cdr3_aa: ASSGQGLGNTIY
j_call: TRBJ2-1; v_call: TRBV5-1; cdr3_aa: ASSSHRLRDEQF
j_call: TRBJ2-5; v_call: TRBV29-1; cdr3_aa: SVLIRDTQETQY
j_call: TRBJ1-1; v_call: TRBV29-1; cdr3_aa: SVDKDSYTEAF
j_call: TRBJ1-6; v_call: TRBV3-1/TRBV3-2; cdr3_aa: ASSQGFQSNSPLH
j_call: TRBJ2-3; v_call: TRBV5-1; cdr3_aa: ASSLAGTSGRMNTDTQY
j_call: TRBJ2-5; v_call: TRBV27; cdr3_aa: ASSLRAGGQETQY
j_call: TRBJ2-1; v_call: TRBV5-4; cdr3_aa: ASSGRAYNEQF
j_call: TRBJ1-2; v_call: TRBV5-1; cdr3_aa: ASGTGDHYGYT